This entry concerns a single T cell receptor (beta chain). What it binds is not known. The data derive from a study of graft-versus-host responses after intestinal transplantation. Background on the study: Each patient got anti-thymocyte globulin induction, then tacrolimus and steroids for roughly 3 years. General study findings and limits: Some GvH clones appeared in ileal mucosa or blood before recipient bone marrow. Allografts of one patient group, those with graft-donor T cell macrochimerism, had high graft-versus-host to host-versus-graft clonal ratios.

Sequencing used immunoSEQ multiplex PCR; TCRdb keeps in-frame clones, though not all of them. This sample has approximately 60,000 clones; under 90% occur once, and the top ten carry around 1.7%. Graft tissue was processed to release intraepithelial and lamina propria lymphocytes. The clonotype was recovered from a human patient who received an intestinal transplant, so some T cells may come from the graft donor. Sequencing used ileum tissue, obtained 350 to 400 days after transplant.

The CDR3 reads CASRRGLDGTDTQYF. The CDR3 coding sequence is TGTGCCAGCAGGCGTGGGCTAGACGGCACAGATACGCAGTATTTT. The chain has TRBV2 and TRBJ2-3; no firm D call. V lost 6 bases and J lost 1, with 14 bases in between. The CDR3 runs 15 residues. Germline loops: CDR1 SNHLY, CDR2 FYNNEI.